Listed below are T cell receptor beta chains from one sample, sequenced in a study of T cells in Graves' hyperthyroidism and ophthalmopathy. TCRdb analysed the multiplex PCR reads with MiXCR anew, one entry per CDR3 protein. The data contain 75,000 to 100,000 distinct CDR3 sequences, about 37% of them singletons. Sequences were obtained from peripheral blood or thyroid tissue (not recorded which). These receptors all stem from a woman aged 25 to 39 with Graves' hyperthyroidism. Each CDR3 is given with its conserved first and last residue. The D gene is left open where the match is weak. Clone size is stated in some rows and not others, as once, few, many or a class when expanded.

v_gene	d_gene	abundance	j_gene	CDR3aa	CDR3nt
TRBV5-1	TRBD1	many	TRBJ1-2	CASSTKTGGSGNYGYTF	TGCGCCAGCAGCACAAAGACAGGGGGCTCGGGTAACTATGGCTACACCTTC
TRBV2	TRBD2	many	TRBJ2-7	CASSGTSGTIRQYF	TGTGCCAGCTCTGGGACTAGCGGGACCATCAGGCAGTACTTC
TRBV3-1	.	many	TRBJ1-1	CASTDLGVAFF	TGTGCCAGCACCGACCTGGGTGTGGCTTTCTTT
TRBV4-1	.	many	TRBJ2-5	CASSQGAAFQETQYF	TGCGCCAGCAGCCAAGGGGCGGCTTTCCAAGAGACCCAGTACTTC
TRBV24-1	TRBD1	few	TRBJ1-1	CATSQGALNTEAFF	TGTGCCACCAGCCAGGGGGCACTGAACACTGAAGCTTTCTTT
TRBV7-8	.	many	TRBJ1-5	CASSISADWERPQHF	TGTGCCAGCAGCATTAGCGCCGACTGGGAGCGGCCCCAGCATTTT
TRBV15	.	medium-sized	TRBJ1-4	CATSREGTYGELFF	TGTGCCACCAGCAGAGAGGGGACATACGGGGAACTGTTTTTT
TRBV5-8	.	many	TRBJ1-5	CASSLGQLNQPQHF	TGTGCCAGCAGCTTGGGACAGTTGAATCAGCCCCAGCATTTT
TRBV24-1	.	many	TRBJ1-2	CATSDQGGLSIGYTF	TGTGCCACCAGTGATCAGGGCGGACTGTCTATTGGCTACACCTTC
TRBV2	TRBD1	many	TRBJ2-2	CASEPKTGVGTGELFF	TGTGCCAGCGAACCAAAGACAGGGGTTGGAACCGGGGAGCTGTTTTTT
TRBV5-4	.	many	TRBJ1-1	CASSPSPDKAEAFF	TGTGCCAGCAGCCCCAGCCCCGACAAGGCTGAAGCTTTCTTT
TRBV14	.	many	TRBJ1-2	CASSQWGEGYTF	TGTGCCAGCAGCCAGTGGGGGGAAGGCTACACCTTC
TRBV5-8	.	many	TRBJ2-7	CASSWKGSKVSYEQYF	TGTGCCAGCAGCTGGAAGGGGAGTAAGGTTTCCTACGAGCAGTACTTC
TRBV7-2	TRBD2	.	TRBJ2-1	CASSHDWTSGTNEQFF	TGTGCCAGCAGCCACGACTGGACTAGCGGGACCAATGAGCAGTTCTTC
TRBV9	.	.	TRBJ2-5	CASSVGEETQYF	TGTGCCAGCAGCGTAGGGGAAGAGACCCAGTACTTC
TRBV9	.	.	TRBJ1-2	CASSVGGRSHTF	TGTGCCAGCAGCGTAGGGGGACGGTCTCACACCTTC
TRBV18	.	many	TRBJ1-6	CASSPGAAPLHF	TGTGCCAGCTCACCAGGGGCAGCACCCCTCCACTTT
TRBV15	.	once	TRBJ1-3	CATSKGTGNTIYF	TGTGCCACCAGCAAGGGGACTGGAAACACCATATATTTT
TRBV20-1	TRBD1	.	TRBJ2-7	CSAWDRGSYEQYF	TGCAGTGCGTGGGACAGGGGGAGCTACGAGCAGTACTTC
TRBV13	.	many	TRBJ2-7	CASSPSVTGTYEQYF	TGTGCCAGCAGCCCATCCGTAACAGGTACCTACGAGCAGTACTTC
TRBV7-2	TRBD2	many	TRBJ2-7	CASSLGLAGVASSYEQYF	TGTGCCAGCAGCTTAGGGCTAGCGGGAGTAGCGAGCTCCTACGAGCAGTACTTC
TRBV11-2	.	.	TRBJ2-3	CASSSQVQADTQYF	TGTGCCAGCAGTTCCCAGGTGCAGGCAGATACGCAGTATTTT
TRBV15	TRBD1	.	TRBJ2-7	CATSSWGQPTEQYF	TGTGCCACCAGCAGCTGGGGACAGCCGACAGAGCAGTACTTC
TRBV2	.	.	TRBJ1-1	CASSLAQGRYEDFF	TGTGCCAGCAGCTTGGCTCAGGGGCGCTACGAAGATTTCTTT
TRBV7-9	TRBD1	many	TRBJ2-7	CASSLGQGNYEQYF	TGTGCCAGCAGCTTGGGACAGGGGAACTACGAGCAGTACTTC
TRBV29-1	TRBD1	many	TRBJ1-1	CSVAQGEGDTEAFF	TGCAGCGTTGCCCAGGGGGAAGGGGACACTGAAGCTTTCTTT
TRBV6-5	.	.	TRBJ2-3	CASSYRRGRTDTQYF	TGTGCCAGCAGTTACAGGAGGGGGCGCACAGATACGCAGTATTTT
TRBV28	.	.	TRBJ2-7	CASSVGGISYEQYF	TGTGCCAGCAGTGTCGGAGGGATCTCCTACGAGCAGTACTTC
TRBV30	.	many	TRBJ1-4	CAWLAGAGKLFF	TGTGCCTGGCTCGCGGGGGCGGGAAAACTGTTTTTT
TRBV6-5	TRBD1	many	TRBJ1-5	CASRQGVWSNQPQHF	TGTGCCAGCCGACAGGGGGTTTGGAGCAATCAGCCCCAGCATTTT
TRBV15	.	.	TRBJ2-7	CATSRRTVHSYEQYF	TGTGCCACCAGCAGACGGACAGTACACTCCTACGAGCAGTACTTC
TRBV4-1	.	many	TRBJ2-7	CASSLLIPGRSYEQYF	TGCGCCAGCAGCCTCCTAATCCCAGGTAGAAGCTACGAGCAGTACTTC
TRBV20-1	TRBD2	many	TRBJ2-3	CSASGILAGEADTQYF	TGCAGTGCGAGTGGGATACTAGCGGGAGAGGCAGATACGCAGTATTTT
TRBV10-3	TRBD1	.	TRBJ1-1	CAISPFGTGVITEAFF	TGTGCCATCAGTCCATTCGGGACAGGGGTTATCACTGAAGCTTTCTTT
TRBV10-2	.	.	TRBJ2-5	CASSESNFRVPRETQYF	TGCGCCAGCAGTGAGTCCAACTTCAGGGTACCTAGGGAGACCCAGTACTTC
TRBV2	.	.	TRBJ2-2	CASSPQTGLGTGELFF	TGTGCCAGCTCACCACAGACAGGACTCGGCACCGGGGAGCTGTTTTTT
TRBV12-3/TRBV12-4	.	many	TRBJ1-5	CASRSSGDSNQPQHF	TGTGCCAGCAGGTCCTCGGGGGATAGCAATCAGCCCCAGCATTTT
TRBV28	.	many	TRBJ1-6	CASSLGGNSSPLHF	TGTGCCAGCAGTTTGGGGGGGAACAGTTCACCCCTCCACTTT
TRBV15	TRBD1	many	TRBJ1-5	CATSRGTANLPNQPQHF	TGTGCCACCAGCCGCGGGACAGCCAATTTACCCAATCAGCCCCAGCATTTT
TRBV6-5	.	many	TRBJ2-5	CASSYSLTRIQETQYF	TGTGCCAGCAGTTACTCCCTCACACGAATCCAAGAGACCCAGTACTTC
TRBV7-9	.	many	TRBJ1-5	CASSLKGQPQHF	TGTGCCAGCAGCTTAAAGGGGCAGCCCCAGCATTTT
TRBV7-9	.	.	TRBJ1-5	CTSRLKPYSNQPQHF	TGTACCAGCCGCTTAAAGCCGTATAGCAATCAGCCCCAGCATTTT
TRBV5-6	.	.	TRBJ1-6	CASSLAVGPRYNSPLHF	TGTGCCAGCAGCTTGGCCGTGGGGCCGCGTTATAATTCACCCCTCCACTTT
TRBV10-3	.	.	TRBJ2-7	CASRDKGNEQYF	TGTGCCAGCCGGGACAAGGGGAACGAGCAGTACTTC
TRBV20-1	.	many	TRBJ2-7	CSASSGFSYEQYF	TGCAGTGCTAGCAGCGGGTTCTCCTACGAGCAGTACTTC